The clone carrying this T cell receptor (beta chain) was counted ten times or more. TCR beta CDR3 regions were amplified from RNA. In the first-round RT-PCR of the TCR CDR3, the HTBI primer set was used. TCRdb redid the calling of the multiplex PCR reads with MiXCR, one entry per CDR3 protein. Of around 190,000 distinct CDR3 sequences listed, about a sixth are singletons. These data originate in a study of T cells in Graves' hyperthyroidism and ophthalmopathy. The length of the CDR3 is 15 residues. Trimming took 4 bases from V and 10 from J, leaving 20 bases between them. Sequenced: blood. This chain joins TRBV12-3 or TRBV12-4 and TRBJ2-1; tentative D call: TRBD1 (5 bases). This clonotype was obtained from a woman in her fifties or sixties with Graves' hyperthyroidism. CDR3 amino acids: CASSSSSPNSGEQFF. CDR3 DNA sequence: TGTGCCAGCAGTTCCTCCTCTCCCAACTCAGGGGAGCAGTTCTTC.